The 27 T cell receptor beta chains reported below all come from one sample, sequenced in a study of T cell responses to AZD1222 COVID-19 vaccine. The method was immunoSEQ multiplex PCR; TCRdb's version includes in-frame clones alone and lacks a portion of them. This sample carries about 110,000 clones, around 85% of them seen once, and the ten largest clones take roughly 4.5%. The specimen was peripheral blood, collected on day 0 of AZD1222 vaccination. Receptor source: an adult in good health.

This clone is a singleton in its sample. This chain links TRBV7-9 with TRBJ1-1; TRBD1 aligns across 10 bases. This CDR3 is 16 amino acids long. Germline CDR1 reads SEHNR; CDR2 reads FQNEAQ (reference sequence). V lost 5 bases to trimming and J lost 4 bases; unmatched junction nucleotides: 10. The CDR3 region is CASSIDRGRGVTEAFF. As DNA, the CDR3 is TGTGCCAGCAGCATCGACAGGGGGCGCGGGGTCACTGAAGCTTTCTTT.

The chain employs TRBV28 and TRBJ1-1; D may be TRBD1 (6 bases). The CDR3 length is 15 residues. Looked up from germline, CDR1 is MDHEN and CDR2 is SYDVKM. V lost 5 bases and J lost 3, with 16 bases in between. The DNA for the CDR3 is TGTGCCAGCAGTAAGTTGTGGGGGCGGGACACTGAAGCTTTCTTT. Its translation is CASSKLWGRDTEAFF. The complete variable domain, with remaining parts taken from reference TRBV28 and TRBJ1-1, reads DVKVTQSSRYLVKRTGEKVFLECVQDMDHENMFWYRQDPGLGLRLIYFSYDVKMKEKGDIPEGYSVSREKKERFSLILESASTNQTSMYLCASSKLWGRDTEAFFGQGTRLTVV.

V gene TRBV28 combines with J gene TRBJ1-2; 11 bases are a match to TRBD1. Germline values: CDR1 MDHEN, CDR2 SYDVKM. The CDR3 is 20 amino acids. The V gene end was trimmed by 1 base and the J gene end by 0 bases; junction bases not matched to a gene: 13. CDR3 sequence reads: CASSLYTPWTGGATNYGYTF. CDR3 nucleotide sequence: TGTGCCAGCAGTTTATATACCCCCTGGACAGGGGGCGCAACTAACTATGGCTACACCTTC.

This clone was seen a single time. The gene calls are TRBV18 and TRBJ2-7, with a tentative D call TRBD2 (5 bases). V lost 3 bases to trimming and J lost 3 bases, with 12 bases between them. Germline V lookup: CDR1 KGHSH, CDR2 LQKENI. This CDR3 region has 14 residues. The CDR3 DNA follows: TGTGCCAGCTCACCCGTGAGAGGGAGCTACGAGCAGTACTTC. Its protein product is CASSPVRGSYEQYF.

By proportion, this clone is medium-sized. V gene TRBV11-3 combines with J gene TRBJ2-1; possible D gene TRBD2, 5 bases. Germline CDR1 is SGHNT and CDR2 is YENEEA. There are 12 residues in the CDR3. V was pared by 6 bases and J by 4 bases, with 7 bases between. The CDR3 loop is CASSRGYNEQFF. CDR3 coding DNA: TGTGCCAGCAGTCGAGGGTACAATGAGCAGTTCTTC.

The rearrangement joins TRBV30 to TRBJ2-5, with D unclear. Germline CDR1 and CDR2: GTSNPN and SVGIG (reference sequence). V was clipped by 0 bases and J by 5 bases, with 10 bases between them. The CDR3 spans 13 residues. The CDR3 nucleotides read TGTGCCTGGAGTGTAAGTTCCCGGGAGACCCAGTACTTC. It encodes CAWSVSSRETQYF.

The rearrangement joins TRBV5-8 to TRBJ2-5, with D unresolved. Germline CDR1 SGHTS, CDR2 YDEGEE. The CDR3 has 13 residues. V shed 2 bases and J shed 5 bases, with 10 bases lying between them. CDR3 residues: CASSFPNSETQYF. In DNA, the CDR3 is TGTGCCAGCAGCTTTCCCAATTCGGAGACCCAGTACTTC.

The gene calls are TRBV3-1 (or the pseudogene TRBV3-2) and TRBJ1-6; tentatively, D is TRBD1 (6 bases). CDR1 and CDR2 (germline): LGHDT, YNNKEL (reference sequence). The CDR3 has 16 amino acids. The germline V and J ends were trimmed by 0 bases and 7 bases, with 13 bases remaining between them. CDR3: CASSQENHRENSPLHF. The CDR3, as DNA: TGTGCCAGCAGCCAAGAAAATCACAGGGAAAATTCACCCCTCCACTTT.

The rearrangement joins TRBV4-1 to TRBJ1-1; D unresolved. The CDR3 runs to 13 residues. Trimming pared 0 bases from V and 8 bases from J, leaving 10 bases between. Germline V lookup: CDR1 MGHRA, CDR2 YSYEKL. In nucleotides, the CDR3 is TGCGCCAGCAGCCAAGATCTAGGGTGGGAAGCTTTCTTT. It specifies CASSQDLGWEAFF.

V usage is TRBV5-1 and J usage is TRBJ2-7, with D possibly called TRBD1 or TRBD2 (5 bases each). The CDR3 length is 14 residues. Germline V gives CDR1 SGHRS, CDR2 YFSETQ. The ends were cut back, 3 bases at V and 1 base at J, with 11 bases in the middle. The CDR3 here is CASSSRDGSYEQYF. For the CDR3, the DNA is TGCGCCAGCAGCTCAAGGGACGGGTCCTACGAGCAGTACTTC.

This chain joins TRBV6-6 and TRBJ1-1; D possibly corresponds to TRBD1 (5 bases). Germline CDR1 is MNHNY and CDR2 is SVGAGI (reference sequence). CDR3 length equals 14 residues. Trimming left V 5 bases short and J 1 base short, with 11 bases between. CDR3 sequence: CASSIRGPNTEAFF. The CDR3 DNA follows: TGTGCCAGCAGTATCCGGGGCCCGAACACTGAAGCTTTCTTT.

The V gene is TRBV3-1 (or the pseudogene TRBV3-2), the J gene TRBJ2-7, with D perhaps assigned TRBD1 or TRBD2 (6 bases each). V dropped 4 bases and J dropped 4 bases, with 14 bases sitting between them. The CDR3 has 14 amino acids. The germline CDR1 and CDR2 sequences are LGHDT and YNNKEL (reference sequence). As DNA, the CDR3 is TGTGCCAGCAGCCCACAGGGACGGGGGTACGAGCAGTACTTC. It codes for CASSPQGRGYEQYF.

J is TRBJ1-4 and V is TRBV21-1. TRBV21-1 is a recognized pseudogene. This CDR3 has 16 residues. CDR3 region: CASSPTPGTGIEKLFF. DNA for the CDR3: TGTGCCAGCAGCCCTACCCCCGGGACCGGCATTGAAAAACTGTTTTTT.

The chain recombines TRBV6-1 with TRBJ1-5; maybe TRBD1 (5 bases). V was trimmed by 5 bases and J by 5 bases, leaving 13 bases between them. CDR3 length equals 14 residues. CDR1 and CDR2 from the germline V gene are MNHNS and SASEGT. CDR3 DNA: TGTGCCAGCAGTCCCCCGGGAGGGGATCAGCCCCAGCATTTT. This codes for CASSPPGGDQPQHF.

The V gene is TRBV18, the J gene TRBJ2-5; D unresolved. Trimming shortened V by 2 bases and J by 5 bases, and 6 bases separated the two germline ends. The CDR3 consists of 12 residues. Per the germline V gene, CDR1 is KGHSH and CDR2 is LQKENI. The CDR3 region is CASSPVGETQYF. CDR3 in DNA: TGTGCCAGCTCACCAGTCGGGGAGACCCAGTACTTC.

The V and J genes are TRBV6-5 and TRBJ2-1; 7 bases align to TRBD2. The V gene's germline CDR1 is MNHEY and CDR2 SVGAGI. J was trimmed by 7 bases and V by 5 bases; bases with no gene match: 8. The CDR3 is 14 amino acids. The CDR3 region has the DNA TGTGCCAGCAGTCCCCGACTAGCTTCTAATGAGCAGTTCTTC. It is translated as CASSPRLASNEQFF.

The chain couples TRBV19 to TRBJ2-3; D is uncertain. Germline values: CDR1 LNHDA, CDR2 SQIVND (reference sequence). The CDR3 loop spans 16 amino acids. V was trimmed by 4 bases and J by 0 bases, leaving 14 bases between them. The CDR3 DNA sequence: TGTGCCAGTAGTACCCGAAGTGGATTGAGCACAGATACGCAGTATTTT. Protein: CASSTRSGLSTDTQYF.

This chain links TRBV6-5 with TRBJ1-3; TRBD1 aligns across 7 bases. This CDR3 contains 14 residues. Trimming cost V 6 bases and J 5 bases; bases outside gene matches: 7. Germline V CDR1 and CDR2: MNHEY, SVGAGI. CDR3: CASRVDRARNTIYF. The CDR3 coding sequence is TGTGCCAGCAGGGTAGACAGGGCTAGAAACACCATATATTTT.

The chain links TRBV24-1 to TRBJ2-2; no clear D gene. With 0 bases removed from V and 4 bases from J, the gap between germline ends came to 5 bases. The germline gives CDR1 KGHDR, CDR2 SFDVKD. This CDR3 contains 14 residues. CDR3 loop: CATSDLKPTGELFF. As DNA, the CDR3 is TGTGCCACCAGTGATTTGAAGCCCACCGGGGAGCTGTTTTTT.

This sequence joins TRBV4-3 and TRBJ2-4, with D unclear. Germline V lookup: CDR1 LGHNA, CDR2 YSLEER. This CDR3 spans 18 amino acids. The V and J ends lost 0 bases and 1 base respectively, with 16 bases between them. Here the CDR3 DNA reads TGCGCCAGCAGCCAAGAAGGTCCGGAGTCCCTCGCCAAAAACATTCAGTACTTC. Amino acids: CASSQEGPESLAKNIQYF.

The J gene is TRBJ1-2, the V gene TRBV7-3, with D tentatively TRBD1 (6 bases). Trimming cost V 4 bases and J 7 bases, with 19 bases left between them. Germline CDR1 is SGHTA and CDR2 is FQGTGA. CDR3 length: 15 amino acids. CDR3 sequence reads: CASSSSSGALGGYTF. The CDR3 DNA reads TGTGCCAGCAGCTCAAGTTCGGGGGCGTTGGGTGGCTACACCTTC. Supplemented by reference TRBV7-3 and TRBJ1-2, the full variable domain reads GAGVSQTPSNKVTEKGKYVELRCDPISGHTALYWYRQSLGQGPEFLIYFQGTGAADDSGLPNDRFFAVRPEGSVSTLKIQRTERGDSAVYLCASSSSSGALGGYTFGSGTRLTVV.

For the CDR3, the DNA is TGTGCCAGCAGTTTACGGGGACAGGGTTCGGGGCTTTGGGCCCAGTACTTC. It encodes CASSLRGQGSGLWAQYF. The chain is built from TRBV28 and TRBJ2-5, with 9 bases aligning to TRBD1. Germline V lookup: CDR1 MDHEN, CDR2 SYDVKM. The CDR3 has 17 amino acids. V lost 2 bases to trimming and J lost 9 bases; unmatched junction nucleotides: 16.

The chain recombines TRBV11-2 with TRBJ2-7, with TRBD1 identical over 9 bases. V shed 5 bases and J 4 bases; nucleotides not matched to a gene: 15. Germline V gives CDR1 SGHAT, CDR2 FQNNGV. The CDR3 has 17 amino acids. The CDR3 sequence: CASSPINRGQGRYEQYF. Here the CDR3 DNA reads TGTGCCAGCAGCCCCATAAATCGGGGACAGGGAAGGTACGAGCAGTACTTC. The full variable domain, in which reference TRBV11-2 and TRBJ2-7 provide the parts outside the CDR3, is EAGVAQSPRYKIIEKRQSVAFWCNPISGHATLYWYQQILGQGPKLLIQFQNNGVVDDSQLPKDRFSAERLKGVDSTLKIQPAKLEDSAVYLCASSPINRGQGRYEQYFGPGTRLTVT.

The V call is TRBV19, the J call TRBJ2-1; D perhaps matches TRBD2 (6 bases). V was pared by 11 bases and J by 1 base, with 12 bases between. The length of the CDR3 is 13 residues. From germline, CDR1 is LNHDA and CDR2 SQIVND (reference sequence). In DNA, the CDR3 is TGTGCCTCGTGCGGGACTTCCTACAATGAGCAGTTCTTC. Its protein is CASCGTSYNEQFF.

The chain combines TRBV5-1 with TRBJ1-6, with 8 bases aligning to TRBD1. The CDR3 is made up of 15 amino acids. Germline V CDR1 and CDR2: SGHRS, YFSETQ. V shed 4 bases, J shed 10 bases, and the junction held 10 bases outside the gene matches. CDR3 in amino acids: CASSPRETGASPLHF. DNA of the CDR3: TGCGCCAGCAGCCCGAGGGAGACAGGGGCATCACCCCTCCACTTT.

The rearrangement joins TRBV9 to TRBJ2-5; tentative D call: TRBD2 (5 bases). V lost 3 bases and J lost 0, with 9 bases in between. Germline V gives CDR1 SGDLS, CDR2 YYNGEE. This CDR3 is built from 14 residues. This chain's CDR3 is CASSATSYQETQYF. The CDR3 DNA follows: TGTGCCAGCAGCGCAACTAGTTACCAAGAGACCCAGTACTTC.

V is TRBV6-5 and J is TRBJ2-3; D is uncertain. Trimming took 6 bases from V and 4 from J, leaving 11 bases between them. Looked up from germline, CDR1 is MNHEY and CDR2 is SVGAGI. This CDR3 spans 13 amino acids. The CDR3 region has the DNA TGTGCCAGCAGCCTAGGTTTTGCAGATACGCAGTATTTT. It is translated as CASSLGFADTQYF.